This T cell receptor (beta chain) was identified in a study of graft-versus-host responses after intestinal transplantation. Remarks on this clone: Its antigen is not identified.

The CDR3 length is 16 residues. The germline V gene has CDR1 SGHTA and CDR2 FQGTGA. V gave up 2 bases and J gave up 1 base; unmatched junction bases: 5. Clones were read by immunoSEQ multiplex PCR, and TCRdb kept only the in-frame ones, dropping some. The table records about 78,000 clones, roughly 89% of them present only once. V gene TRBV7-3 combines with J gene TRBJ2-1; 7 bases align to TRBD2. The TCR comes from a human donor who was the organ donor for an intestinal transplant. The sequencing here drew on unstimulated CD8+ T cells sorted from spleen or lymph node cells, taken before transplant. This chain's CDR3 is CASSLYPAGSYNEQFF. CDR3 in DNA: TGTGCCAGCAGCTTATATCCAGCGGGGTCCTACAATGAGCAGTTCTTC.